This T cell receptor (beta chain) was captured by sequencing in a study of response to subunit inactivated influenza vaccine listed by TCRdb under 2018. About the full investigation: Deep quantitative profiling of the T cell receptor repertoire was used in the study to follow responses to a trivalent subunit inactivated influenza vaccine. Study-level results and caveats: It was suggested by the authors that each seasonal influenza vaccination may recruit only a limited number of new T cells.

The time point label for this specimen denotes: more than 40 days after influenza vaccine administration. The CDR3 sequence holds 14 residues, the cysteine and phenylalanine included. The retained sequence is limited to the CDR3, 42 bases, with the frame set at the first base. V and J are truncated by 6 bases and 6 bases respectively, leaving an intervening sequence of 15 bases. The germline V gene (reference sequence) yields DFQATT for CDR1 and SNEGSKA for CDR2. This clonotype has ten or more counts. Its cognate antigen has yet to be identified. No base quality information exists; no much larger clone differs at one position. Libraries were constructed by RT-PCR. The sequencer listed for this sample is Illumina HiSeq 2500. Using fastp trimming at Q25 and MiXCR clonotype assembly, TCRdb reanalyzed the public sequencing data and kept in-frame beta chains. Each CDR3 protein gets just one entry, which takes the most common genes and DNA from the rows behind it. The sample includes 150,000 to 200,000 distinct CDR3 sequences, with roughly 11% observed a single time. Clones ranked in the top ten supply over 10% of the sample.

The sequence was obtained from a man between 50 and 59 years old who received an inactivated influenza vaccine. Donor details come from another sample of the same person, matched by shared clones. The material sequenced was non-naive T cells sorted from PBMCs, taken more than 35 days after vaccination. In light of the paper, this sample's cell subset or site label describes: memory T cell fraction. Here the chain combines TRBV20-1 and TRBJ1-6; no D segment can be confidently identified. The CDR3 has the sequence CSALPGDFNSPLHF. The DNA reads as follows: TGCAGTGCCCTTCCGGGTGACTTTAATTCACCCCTCCACTTT.